This entry lists 4 T cell receptor beta chains sequenced from one sample in a study of blood T cell repertoires in COVID-19. Sequenced by immunoSEQ multiplex PCR; TCRdb stores in-frame clones only, minus some. Of 85,000 to 100,000 clones in the sample, around 86% were seen once. The sequenced sample consisted of peripheral blood. These receptors came from a man in his sixties with acute or convalescent COVID-19.

The chain combines TRBV9 with TRBJ1-3; 10 bases fit TRBD1. Germline CDR1 reads SGDLS; CDR2 reads YYNGEE. This CDR3 is 18 amino acids long. Trimming removed 0 bases from V and 2 bases from J; junction bases left unmatched: 8. As DNA, the CDR3 is TGTGCCAGCAGCGTAGAAGGTCCGGGACAGGGGCCTGGAAACACCATATATTTT. Translated, it gives CASSVEGPGQGPGNTIYF.

The chain combines TRBV7-6 with TRBJ2-3; 8 nucleotides match TRBD2. The CDR3 sequence is 16 residues long. Germline CDR1 reads SGHVS; CDR2 reads FNYEAQ. Trimming removed 5 bases from V and 8 bases from J; junction bases left unmatched: 15. The CDR3 DNA reads as TGTGCCAGCAGCCCTGCGGGGCTAGCGGGTCTCGGTACGCAGTATTTT. It encodes CASSPAGLAGLGTQYF.

The CDR3 spells CASSTSRSDTQYF. The CDR3 region has the DNA TGTGCCAGCAGTACTAGCCGGTCAGATACGCAGTATTTT. The V gene is TRBV2, the J gene TRBJ2-3, with D possibly matching TRBD2 (6 bases). Germline V CDR1 and CDR2: SNHLY, FYNNEI. V gave up 5 bases and J gave up 4 bases, with 10 bases separating them. The CDR3 is made up of 13 amino acids.

The chain carries TRBV7-2 and TRBJ1-3; 9 bases align to TRBD1. Germline CDR1 and CDR2: SGHTA and FQGNSA. Trimming removed 1 base from V and 4 bases from J; junction bases left unmatched: 5. The CDR3 length is 16 residues. CDR3 residues: CASSLVGTGTGNTIYF. DNA of the CDR3: TGTGCCAGCAGCTTAGTGGGGACAGGGACGGGAAACACCATATATTTT.